Given below is one TCR beta chain in context. The antigen remains undetermined. The source of the sample is a study of cytomegalovirus exposure and HLA in healthy donors. Study results and limitations: Generally TCR sequences proved uncommon, though certain public TCRs appeared in numerous donors.

The PCR had 60 Vbeta and 13 Jbeta primers. The protocol was immunoSEQ multiplex PCR, while the TCRdb copy is restricted to in-frame clones and leaves out a portion. The sample gives 110,000 to 150,000 clones, about 72% of which show up once; approximately 4.2% is in the top ten. The TCR sequence derives from a man aged 60-69 years in good health and CMV-seronegative. The sequenced sample was PBMCs.

CDR3 sequence: CATSSGGVGNTIYF. CDR3 DNA sequence: TGTGCCACCAGCAGCGGCGGGGTTGGAAACACCATATATTTT. The rearrangement uses TRBV15 and TRBJ1-3; D is undetermined. Germline V CDR1 and CDR2: LNHNV, YYDKDF (reference sequence). Trimming took 3 bases from V and 3 from J, leaving 9 bases between them. The CDR3 loop spans 14 amino acids.